A single sample gave rise to the 20 T cell receptor beta chains below, sequenced in a study of molecular identifiers for immune sequencing clone quantification. From the PCR reads, TCRdb called clonotypes with MiXCR, one entry per CDR3 protein. The sample lists more than 450,000 distinct CDR3 sequences; roughly 23% were seen once. Material for sequencing was naive CD8+ T cells from blood, with Jurkat cell RNA spiked in. Noted subset: FACS-sorted CD8+CD4-CCR7+CD45RA+ naive T cells. The receptors were gathered from a human donor in good health. Some libraries in this study had Jurkat cell RNA spiked in.

This clonotype was counted ten times or more. This chain links TRBV7-9 with TRBJ2-5, with TRBD2 as a possible D gene (5 bases). V was trimmed by 5 bases and J by 8 bases, leaving 15 bases between them. Germline V gene sequence: CDR1 SEHNR, CDR2 FQNEAQ (reference sequence). The length of the CDR3 is 13 residues. For the CDR3, the DNA is TGTGCCAGCAGCCACGCGGATCGGGGAACCCAGTACTTC. Encoded protein: CASSHADRGTQYF.

The chain carries TRBV4-3 and TRBJ2-7; TRBD1 matches at 9 bases. Germline loops: CDR1 LGHNA, CDR2 YSLEER. The trim removed 0 bases at V and 6 bases at J, leaving 6 bases unmatched. This CDR3 is 15 amino acids long. The CDR3: CASSQDDRGYLEQYF. The CDR3, as DNA: TGCGCCAGCAGCCAAGATGACAGGGGGTATCTCGAGCAGTACTTC.

As concerns this clonotype: The junction does not match germline at one end; this may be a read error. This chain links TRBV6-6 with TRBJ2-1, with D possibly TRBD1 on 6 matching bases. The CDR3 runs to 15 residues. Germline-derived CDR1 and CDR2 are MNHNY and SVGAGI (reference sequence). CDR3: CASSYRGSSFNEQFF. The CDR3 nucleotides are TGTGCCAGCAGTTACAGGGGGAGCTCCTTCAATGAGCAGTTCTTC.

This clonotype was recorded many times. The chain uses TRBV25-1 and TRBJ2-3; D remains unclear. V lost 3 bases, J lost 6 bases, and 7 bases lay in between. Germline V CDR1 and CDR2: MGHDK, SYGVNS. This CDR3 has 12 residues. CDR3 DNA: TGTGCCAGCAGTGATTCTGTGGATACGCAGTATTTT. Protein sequence: CASSDSVDTQYF. The variable domain in full, with the rest retrieved from reference TRBV25-1 and TRBJ2-3, is EADIYQTPRYLVIGTGKKITLECSQTMGHDKMYWYQQDPGMELHLIHYSYGVNSTEKGDLSSESTVSRIRTEHFPLTLESARPSHTSQYLCASSDSVDTQYFGPGTRLTVL.

This clonotype was counted many times. The chain combines TRBV11-2 with TRBJ2-6; D gene uncertain. V shed 0 bases and J shed 4 bases, with 1 base lying between them. The CDR3 covers 13 residues. Germline loops: CDR1 SGHAT, CDR2 FQNNGV. The CDR3 DNA reads as TGTGCCAGCAGCTTAGACGGGGCCAACGTCCTGACTTTC. Protein product: CASSLDGANVLTF.

About this clonotype itself: This is likely an artifact of a read error, given a far larger clone one base away. This chain joins TRBV27 and TRBJ1-5; no reliable D call. V gave up 3 bases and J gave up 1 base, with 4 bases separating them. In germline, CDR1 is MNHEY, CDR2 SMNVEV (reference sequence). The CDR3 runs 13 residues. CDR3 in DNA: TGTGCCAGCAGTTTCCGGAGCAATCAGCCCCAGCATTTT. Protein product: CASSFRSNQPQHF.

This chain's CDR3 is CASSPLGRESGWETQYF. For the CDR3, the DNA is TGTGCCAGCAGCCCCCTTGGGAGGGAGAGTGGATGGGAGACCCAGTACTTC. V and J are TRBV3-1 and TRBJ2-5; the match to TRBD2 covers 7 bases. With 4 bases clipped from V and 5 bases from J, the junction kept 16 bases outside the gene matches. This CDR3 is 17 amino acids long. The germline V gene has CDR1 LGHDT and CDR2 YNNKEL (reference sequence).

This clonotype came up many times. This chain uses TRBV28 with TRBJ1-4, with D possibly being TRBD1 (5 bases). The V and J ends lost 5 bases and 0 bases respectively, with 10 bases between them. The CDR3 is made up of 15 amino acids. Germline V gene data show CDR1 as MDHEN and CDR2 as SYDVKM. CDR3 sequence: CASSVDTATNEKLFF. CDR3 in DNA: TGTGCCAGCAGTGTGGACACCGCAACTAATGAAAAACTGTTTTTT.

This chain joins TRBV12-3 or TRBV12-4 and TRBJ2-2; D might be TRBD2 (6 bases). The CDR3 totals 16 residues. V shed 3 bases and J shed 0 bases, with 11 bases lying between them. The CDR3: CASSFSSGANTGELFF. In DNA form, the CDR3 reads TGTGCCAGCAGTTTTTCTTCGGGAGCGAACACCGGGGAGCTGTTTTTT.

This clonotype was seen a handful of times. This chain links TRBV5-5 with TRBJ1-2; D is unclear. The CDR3 covers 15 residues. The ends were cut back, 1 base at V and 3 bases at J, with 13 bases in the middle. Germline V CDR1 and CDR2: SGHKS, YYEKEE (reference sequence). DNA of the CDR3: TGTGCCAGCAGCTTGATTGGGGTTGTCGACTATGGCTACACCTTC. This codes for CASSLIGVVDYGYTF.

This clonotype was detected many times. The gene calls are TRBV4-3 and TRBJ2-1; 9 bases are a match to TRBD2. The CDR3 extends over 19 amino acids. V shed 0 bases and J 3 bases; nucleotides not matched to a gene: 12. CDR1 LGHNA and CDR2 YSLEER come from the germline V gene. The CDR3 reads CASSQDGWGTSGHYNEQFF. In DNA, the CDR3 is TGCGCCAGCAGCCAAGATGGTTGGGGTACTAGCGGGCACTACAATGAGCAGTTCTTC.

This clonotype was observed many times. V and J are TRBV29-1 and TRBJ1-1, with D possibly matching TRBD1 (5 bases). V gave up 3 bases and J gave up 0 bases, with 8 bases separating them. This CDR3 has 13 amino acids. Germline lookup yields CDR1 SQVTM and CDR2 ANQGSEA. The CDR3 DNA is TGCAGCGTTGATGGGGGGGTGAACACTGAAGCTTTCTTT. Its translation: CSVDGGVNTEAFF.

The rearrangement links TRBV6-5 to TRBJ2-7; no clear D. V lost 2 bases, J lost 2 bases, and 13 bases lay in between. CDR1 MNHEY and CDR2 SVGAGI come from the germline V gene. The CDR3 runs 15 residues. Written as DNA, the CDR3 is TGTGCCAGCAGTTACAGCGAGCGCTTTACCTACGAGCAGTACTTC. Protein sequence: CASSYSERFTYEQYF.

A note on this clonotype: A junction end diverges from the germline sequence, so it may reflect a read error. The V and J genes are TRBV13 and TRBJ2-4, with D tentatively TRBD2 (5 bases). The CDR3 has 16 amino acids. Germline CDR1 and CDR2: PRHDT and FYEKMQ (reference sequence). The CDR3 here is CASSLGRHLAENIQYF. The CDR3 DNA reads TGTGCCAGCAGCTTAGGCAGGCATCTAGCCGAAAACATTCAGTACTTC.

J is TRBJ2-3 and V is TRBV11-2; 7 bases line up with TRBD2. Per germline, CDR1 SGHAT and CDR2 FQNNGV. The CDR3 spans 16 residues. V lost 1 base and J lost 4; bases outside the gene matches: 8. CDR3 residues: CASSLAAGRAPDTQYF. The CDR3 DNA sequence: TGTGCCAGCAGCTTAGCGGCGGGGAGGGCCCCAGATACGCAGTATTTT.

This clonotype appeared many times. The rearrangement uses TRBV6-5 and TRBJ2-7, with 10 bases that match TRBD2. The J segment lost 3 bases and the V segment lost 5 bases, leaving 4 bases of the junction unmatched. There are 14 residues in the CDR3. The V gene's germline CDR1 is MNHEY and CDR2 SVGAGI. The CDR3 loop is CASSPIAGGYEQYF. The CDR3 coding sequence is TGTGCCAGCAGTCCTATAGCGGGGGGCTACGAGCAGTACTTC.

About this clonotype: Possible read error: a much larger clone is one base away. Here the CDR3 DNA reads TGCGGTGCTAACCAGGGGGCGAACTCCTACTCCAATCAGCCCCAGCATTTT. Its translation: CGANQGANSYSNQPQHF. V and J are TRBV20-1 and TRBJ1-5; 8 positions agree with TRBD1. Germline-derived CDR1 and CDR2 are DFQATT and SNEGSKA (reference sequence). The CDR3 length is 17 residues.

The V gene is TRBV12-3 or TRBV12-4, the J gene TRBJ2-3, with D tentatively TRBD1 (5 bases). Trimming left V 5 bases short and J 0 bases short, with 12 bases between. This CDR3 is 15 amino acids long. CDR3 amino acids: CASSHDSPSTDTQYF. Here the CDR3 DNA reads TGTGCCAGCAGTCACGACAGCCCAAGCACAGATACGCAGTATTTT.

This clonotype was seen a few times. Mismatch with germline at one junction end may stem from a read error. The chain links TRBV5-3 to TRBJ2-3; D assignment may be TRBD1 or TRBD2 (6 bases each). TRBV5-3 is an ORF, with its function uncertain. CDR3 size: 15 residues. Here the CDR3 reads CASSSGGRVSDTQYF. The CDR3 coding sequence is TGTGCCAGCAGCTCCGGGGGCAGGGTCTCTGATACGCAGTATTTT.

As to this clonotype: A clone one base away is much larger, so this may be a read error. The chain links TRBV20-1 to TRBJ2-1, with TRBD2 matching 9 bases. The CDR3 is 13 amino acids. In germline, CDR1 is DFQATT, CDR2 SNEGSKA (reference sequence). The chain's CDR3 is CSARLADYNGQFF. Written as DNA, the CDR3 is TGCAGTGCCAGACTAGCGGATTACAATGGGCAGTTCTTC.